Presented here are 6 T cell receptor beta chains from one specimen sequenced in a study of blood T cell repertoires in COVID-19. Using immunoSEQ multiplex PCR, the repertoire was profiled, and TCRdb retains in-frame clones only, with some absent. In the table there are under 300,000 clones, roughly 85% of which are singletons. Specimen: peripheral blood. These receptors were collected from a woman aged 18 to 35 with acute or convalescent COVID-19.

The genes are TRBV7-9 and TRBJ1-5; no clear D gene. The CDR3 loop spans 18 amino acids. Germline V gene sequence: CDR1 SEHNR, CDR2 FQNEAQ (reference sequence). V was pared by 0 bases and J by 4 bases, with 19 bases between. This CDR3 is CASSLALLDGEKNQPQHF. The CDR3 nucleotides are TGTGCCAGCAGCTTAGCGCTTCTGGACGGGGAAAAAAATCAGCCCCAGCATTTT.

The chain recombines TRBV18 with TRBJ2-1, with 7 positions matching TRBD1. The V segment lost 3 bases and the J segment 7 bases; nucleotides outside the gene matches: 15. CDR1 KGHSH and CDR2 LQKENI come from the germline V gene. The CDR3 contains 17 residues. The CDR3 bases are TGTGCCAGCTCACCTCGGGCTGGGACAGCCCCTACAAATGAGCAGTTCTTC. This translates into CASSPRAGTAPTNEQFF.

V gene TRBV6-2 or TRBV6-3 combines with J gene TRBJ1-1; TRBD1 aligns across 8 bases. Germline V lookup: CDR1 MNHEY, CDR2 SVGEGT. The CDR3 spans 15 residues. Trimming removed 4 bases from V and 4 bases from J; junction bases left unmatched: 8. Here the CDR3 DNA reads TGTGCCAGCAGTTCCCGGACAGGGAAAATCACTGAAGCTTTCTTT. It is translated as CASSSRTGKITEAFF.

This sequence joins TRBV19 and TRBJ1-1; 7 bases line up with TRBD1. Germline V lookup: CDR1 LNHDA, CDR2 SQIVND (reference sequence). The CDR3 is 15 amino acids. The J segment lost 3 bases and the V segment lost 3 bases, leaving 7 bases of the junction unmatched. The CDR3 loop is CASSMKGRGDTEAFF. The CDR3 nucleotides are TGTGCCAGTAGTATGAAGGGCAGGGGGGACACTGAAGCTTTCTTT.

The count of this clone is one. The CDR3: CASSLSIREWGGNEQFF. In DNA, the CDR3 is TGTGCCAGCAGTTTATCGATACGGGAGTGGGGGGGGAATGAGCAGTTCTTC. The chain uses TRBV27 and TRBJ2-1; 7 bases are shared with TRBD2. Trimming cost V 0 bases and J 7 bases; bases outside gene matches: 12. Germline CDR1 is MNHEY and CDR2 is SMNVEV (reference sequence). The CDR3 length is 17 residues.

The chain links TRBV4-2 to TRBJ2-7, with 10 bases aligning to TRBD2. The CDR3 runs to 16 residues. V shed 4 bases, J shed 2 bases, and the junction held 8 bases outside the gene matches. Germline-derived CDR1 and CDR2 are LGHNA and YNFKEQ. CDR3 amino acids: CASSPSGSGRAYEQYF. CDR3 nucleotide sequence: TGTGCCAGCAGCCCGTCAGGGAGCGGGAGGGCCTACGAGCAGTACTTC.